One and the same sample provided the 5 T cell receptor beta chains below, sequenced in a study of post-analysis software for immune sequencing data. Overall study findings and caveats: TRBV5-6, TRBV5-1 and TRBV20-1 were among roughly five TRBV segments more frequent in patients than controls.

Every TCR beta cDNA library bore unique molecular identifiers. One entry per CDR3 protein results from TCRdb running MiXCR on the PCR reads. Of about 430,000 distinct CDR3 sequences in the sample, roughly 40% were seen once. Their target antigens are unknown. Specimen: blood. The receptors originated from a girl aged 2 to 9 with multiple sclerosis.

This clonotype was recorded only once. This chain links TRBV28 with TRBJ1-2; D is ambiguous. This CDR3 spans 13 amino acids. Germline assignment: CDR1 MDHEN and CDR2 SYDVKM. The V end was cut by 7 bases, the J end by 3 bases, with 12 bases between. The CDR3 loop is CASTLGRDYGYTF. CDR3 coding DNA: TGTGCCAGCACCTTGGGTCGGGACTATGGCTACACCTTC.

CDR3 residues: CASSSDAAVEQGARGYTF. In DNA form, the CDR3 reads TGCGCCAGCAGCTCCGACGCCGCTGTTGAACAGGGGGCGCGTGGCTACACCTTC. The chain links TRBV5-1 to TRBJ1-2; 9 positions agree with TRBD1. The V and J ends lost 3 bases and 7 bases, in that order; junction bases with no gene match: 19. The CDR3 consists of 18 residues. CDR1 SGHRS and CDR2 YFSETQ come from the germline V gene.

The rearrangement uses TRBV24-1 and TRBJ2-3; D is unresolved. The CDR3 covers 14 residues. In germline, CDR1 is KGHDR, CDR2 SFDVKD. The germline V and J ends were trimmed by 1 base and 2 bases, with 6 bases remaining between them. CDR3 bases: TGTGCCACCAGTGATTTCACGTTCACAGATACGCAGTATTTT. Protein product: CATSDFTFTDTQYF.

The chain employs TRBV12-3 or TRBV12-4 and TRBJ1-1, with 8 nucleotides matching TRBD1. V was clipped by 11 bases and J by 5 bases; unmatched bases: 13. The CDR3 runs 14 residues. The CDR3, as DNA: TGTGCCGGCACCGGCAGGGGGCTGGAGACTGAAGCTTTCTTT. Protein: CAGTGRGLETEAFF.

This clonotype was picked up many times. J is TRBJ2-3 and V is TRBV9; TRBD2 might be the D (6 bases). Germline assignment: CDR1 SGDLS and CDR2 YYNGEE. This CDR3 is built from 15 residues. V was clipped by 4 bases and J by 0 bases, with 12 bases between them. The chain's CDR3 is CASSLTGLSTDTQYF. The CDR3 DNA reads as TGTGCCAGCAGCCTCACGGGACTCAGCACAGATACGCAGTATTTT.